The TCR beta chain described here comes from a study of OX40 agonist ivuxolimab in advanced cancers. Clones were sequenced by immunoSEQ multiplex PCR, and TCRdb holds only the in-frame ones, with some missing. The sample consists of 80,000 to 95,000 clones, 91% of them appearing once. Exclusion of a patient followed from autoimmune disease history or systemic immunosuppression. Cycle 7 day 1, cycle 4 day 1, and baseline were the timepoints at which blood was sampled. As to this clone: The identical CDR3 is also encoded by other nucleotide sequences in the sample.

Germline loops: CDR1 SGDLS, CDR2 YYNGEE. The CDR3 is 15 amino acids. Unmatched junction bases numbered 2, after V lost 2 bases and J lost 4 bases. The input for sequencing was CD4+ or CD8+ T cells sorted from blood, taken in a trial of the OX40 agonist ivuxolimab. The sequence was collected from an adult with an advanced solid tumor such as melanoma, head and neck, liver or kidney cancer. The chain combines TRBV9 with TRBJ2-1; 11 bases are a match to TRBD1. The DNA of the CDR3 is TGTGCCAGCAGCGTGGGACAGGGGGTTTACAATGAGCAGTTCTTC. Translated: CASSVGQGVYNEQFF.